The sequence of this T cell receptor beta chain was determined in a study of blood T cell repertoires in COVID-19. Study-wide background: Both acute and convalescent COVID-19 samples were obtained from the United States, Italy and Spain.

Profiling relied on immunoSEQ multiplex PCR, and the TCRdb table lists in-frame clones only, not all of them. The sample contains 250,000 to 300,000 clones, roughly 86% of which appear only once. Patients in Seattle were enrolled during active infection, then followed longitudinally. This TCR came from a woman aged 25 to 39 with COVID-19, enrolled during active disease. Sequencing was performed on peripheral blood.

DNA of the CDR3: TGCGCCAGCTTCAACCAAAAAGGGGACGGGGGAAAAGCTTTCTTT. Amino acid sequence: CASFNQKGDGGKAFF. This rearrangement joins TRBV5-1 to TRBJ1-1; weak D call: TRBD1 (5 bases). The CDR3 consists of 15 residues. Germline V gives CDR1 SGHRS, CDR2 YFSETQ. Trimming left V 7 bases short and J 9 bases short, with 25 bases between.